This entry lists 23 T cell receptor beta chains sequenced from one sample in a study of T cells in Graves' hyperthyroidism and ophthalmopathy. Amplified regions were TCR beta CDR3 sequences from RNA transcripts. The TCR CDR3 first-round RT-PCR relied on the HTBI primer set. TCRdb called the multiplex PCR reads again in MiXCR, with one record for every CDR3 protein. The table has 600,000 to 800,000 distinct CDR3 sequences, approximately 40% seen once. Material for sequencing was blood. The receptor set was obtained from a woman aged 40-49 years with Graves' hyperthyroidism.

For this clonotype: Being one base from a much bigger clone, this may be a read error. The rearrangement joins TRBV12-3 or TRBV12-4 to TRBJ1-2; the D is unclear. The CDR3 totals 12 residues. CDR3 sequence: CAGSRGPGGYTF. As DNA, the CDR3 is TGTGCCGGCAGTCGAGGGCCGGGTGGCTACACCTTC.

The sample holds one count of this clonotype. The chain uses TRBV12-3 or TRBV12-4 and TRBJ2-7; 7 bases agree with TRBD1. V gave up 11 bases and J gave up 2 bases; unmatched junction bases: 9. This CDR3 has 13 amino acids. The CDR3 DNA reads TGTGCCGGATCAAAGGGGGCCACCTACGAGCAGTACTTC. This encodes CAGSKGATYEQYF.

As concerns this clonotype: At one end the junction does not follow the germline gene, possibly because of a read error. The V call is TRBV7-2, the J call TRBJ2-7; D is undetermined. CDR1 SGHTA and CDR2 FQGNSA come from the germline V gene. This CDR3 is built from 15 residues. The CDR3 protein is CASSQVYNGRNEQYF. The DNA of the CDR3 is TGCGCCAGCAGCCAAGTTTACAACGGAAGGAACGAGCAGTACTTC.

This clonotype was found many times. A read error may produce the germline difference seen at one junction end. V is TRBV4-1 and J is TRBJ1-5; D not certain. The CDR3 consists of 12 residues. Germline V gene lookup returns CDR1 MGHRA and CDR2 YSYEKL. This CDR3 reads CASSQGNQPQHF. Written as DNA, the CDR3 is TGTGCCAGCAGCCAGGGCAATCAGCCCCAGCATTTT.

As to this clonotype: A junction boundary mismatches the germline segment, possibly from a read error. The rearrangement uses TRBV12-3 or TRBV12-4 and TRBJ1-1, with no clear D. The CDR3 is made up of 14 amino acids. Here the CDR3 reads CASSLTGMNTGAFF. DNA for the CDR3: TGTGCCAGCAGTTTAACCGGCATGAACACTGGAGCTTTCTTT.

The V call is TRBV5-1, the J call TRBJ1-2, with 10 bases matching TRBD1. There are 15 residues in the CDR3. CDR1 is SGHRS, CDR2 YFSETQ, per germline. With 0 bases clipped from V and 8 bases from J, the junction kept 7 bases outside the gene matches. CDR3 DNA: TGCGCCAGCAGCTTGGTGGGACAGGGGATAAGAGGCTACACCTTC. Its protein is CASSLVGQGIRGYTF.

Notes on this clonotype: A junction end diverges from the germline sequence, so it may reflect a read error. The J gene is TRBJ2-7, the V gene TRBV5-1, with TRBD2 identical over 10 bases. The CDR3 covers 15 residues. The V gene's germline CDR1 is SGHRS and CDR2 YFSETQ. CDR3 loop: CASSLGRTSGYEQYF. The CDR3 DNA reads TGTGCCAGCAGCTTGGGGAGGACTAGCGGCTACGAGCAGTACTTC.

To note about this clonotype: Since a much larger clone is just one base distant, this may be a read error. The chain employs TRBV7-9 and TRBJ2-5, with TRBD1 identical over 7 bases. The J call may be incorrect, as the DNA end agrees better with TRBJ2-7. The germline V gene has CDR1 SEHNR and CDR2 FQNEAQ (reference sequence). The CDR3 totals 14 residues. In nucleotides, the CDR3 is TGTGCCAGCAGCTTAGGACAGGGAGAAGACGAGCAGTACTTC. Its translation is CASSLGQGEDEQYF.

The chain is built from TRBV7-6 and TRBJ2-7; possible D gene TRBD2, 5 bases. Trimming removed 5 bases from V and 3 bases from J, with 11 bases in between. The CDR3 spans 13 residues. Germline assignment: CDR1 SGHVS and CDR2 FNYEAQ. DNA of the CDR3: TGTGCCAGCAGCCATGGACGGGACTACGAGCAGTACTTC. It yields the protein CASSHGRDYEQYF.

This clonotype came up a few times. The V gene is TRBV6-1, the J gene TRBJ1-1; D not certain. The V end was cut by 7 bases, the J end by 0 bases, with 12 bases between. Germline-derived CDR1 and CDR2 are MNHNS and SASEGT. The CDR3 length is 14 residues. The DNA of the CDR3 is TGTGCCAGCAAGAGACCAGGCTTGAACACTGAAGCTTTCTTT. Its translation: CASKRPGLNTEAFF.

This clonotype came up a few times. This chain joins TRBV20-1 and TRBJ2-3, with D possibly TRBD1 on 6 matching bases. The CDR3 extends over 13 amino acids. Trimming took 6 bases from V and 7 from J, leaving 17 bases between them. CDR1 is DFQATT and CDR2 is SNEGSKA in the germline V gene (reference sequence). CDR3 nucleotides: TGCAGTGCCCCACCCGGGACATCTTATACGCAGTATTTT. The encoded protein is CSAPPGTSYTQYF.

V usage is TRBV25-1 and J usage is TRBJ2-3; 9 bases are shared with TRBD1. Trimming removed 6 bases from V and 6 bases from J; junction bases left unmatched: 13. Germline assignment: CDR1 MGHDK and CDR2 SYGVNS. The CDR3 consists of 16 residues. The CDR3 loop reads CASSAFGTGRTDTQYF. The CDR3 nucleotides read TGTGCCAGCAGCGCTTTCGGGACAGGGCGAACTGATACGCAGTATTTT.

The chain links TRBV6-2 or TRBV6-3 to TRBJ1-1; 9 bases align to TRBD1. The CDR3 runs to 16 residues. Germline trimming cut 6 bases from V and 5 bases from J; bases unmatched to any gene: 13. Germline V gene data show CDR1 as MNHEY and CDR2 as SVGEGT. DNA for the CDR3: TGTGCCAGCAGCCTGTTTCCGGGACAGGGACGAACTGAAGCTTTCTTT. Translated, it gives CASSLFPGQGRTEAFF.

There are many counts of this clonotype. This CDR3 is CASNDRGSNYGYTF. The CDR3 coding sequence is TGTGCCAGCAACGACAGGGGAAGTAACTATGGCTACACCTTC. J is TRBJ1-2 and V is TRBV6-5, with 8 bases aligning to TRBD1. Germline V gene lookup returns CDR1 MNHEY and CDR2 SVGAGI. J was trimmed by 1 base and V by 7 bases; bases with no gene match: 5. The CDR3 loop spans 14 amino acids.

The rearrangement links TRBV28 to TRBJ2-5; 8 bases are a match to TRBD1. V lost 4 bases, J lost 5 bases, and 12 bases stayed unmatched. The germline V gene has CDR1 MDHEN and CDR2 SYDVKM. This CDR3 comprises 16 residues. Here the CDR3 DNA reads TGTGCCAGCAGTTCCGGACAGGGCGCTCGGAGGGAGACCCAGTACTTC. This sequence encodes CASSSGQGARRETQYF.

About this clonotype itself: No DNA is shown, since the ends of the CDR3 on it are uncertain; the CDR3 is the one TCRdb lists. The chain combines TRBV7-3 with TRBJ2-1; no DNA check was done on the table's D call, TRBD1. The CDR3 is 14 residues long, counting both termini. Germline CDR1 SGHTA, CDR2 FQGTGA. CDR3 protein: CASTSVGLGNEQHF.

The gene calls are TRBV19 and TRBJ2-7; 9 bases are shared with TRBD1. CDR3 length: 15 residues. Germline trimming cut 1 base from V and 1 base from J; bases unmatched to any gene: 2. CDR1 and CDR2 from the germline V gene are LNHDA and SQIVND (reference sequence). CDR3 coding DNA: TGTGCCAGTAGTATAGGGACAGGGGATTCCTACGAGCAGTACTTC. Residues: CASSIGTGDSYEQYF.

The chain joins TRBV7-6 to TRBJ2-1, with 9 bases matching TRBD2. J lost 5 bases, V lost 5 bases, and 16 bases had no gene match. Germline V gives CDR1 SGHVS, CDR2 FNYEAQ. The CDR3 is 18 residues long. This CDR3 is CASSRPSGVIPRNNEQFF. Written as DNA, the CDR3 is TGTGCCAGCAGCCGACCTAGCGGGGTTATCCCTCGGAACAATGAGCAGTTCTTC.

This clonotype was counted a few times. This CDR3 reads CASSLQGYFYGYTF. CDR3 nucleotides: TGTGCCAGCAGTCTTCAGGGGTATTTCTATGGCTACACCTTC. The chain combines TRBV12-3 or TRBV12-4 with TRBJ1-2, with D perhaps TRBD1 (6 bases). The CDR3 has 14 amino acids. Trimming pared 5 bases from V and 4 bases from J, leaving 14 bases between.

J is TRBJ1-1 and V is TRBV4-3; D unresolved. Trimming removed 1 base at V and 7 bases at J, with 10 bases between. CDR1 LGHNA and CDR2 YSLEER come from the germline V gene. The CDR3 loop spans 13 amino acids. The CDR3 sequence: CASSQVDSNEAFF. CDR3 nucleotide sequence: TGCGCCAGCAGCCAAGTAGATTCTAATGAAGCTTTCTTT.

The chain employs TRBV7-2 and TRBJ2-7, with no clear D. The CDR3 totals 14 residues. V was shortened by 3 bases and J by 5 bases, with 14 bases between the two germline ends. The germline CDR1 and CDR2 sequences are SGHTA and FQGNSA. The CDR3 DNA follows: TGTGCCAGCAGCTTCTTGGGCCCGTCGGACGAGCAGTACTTC. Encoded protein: CASSFLGPSDEQYF.

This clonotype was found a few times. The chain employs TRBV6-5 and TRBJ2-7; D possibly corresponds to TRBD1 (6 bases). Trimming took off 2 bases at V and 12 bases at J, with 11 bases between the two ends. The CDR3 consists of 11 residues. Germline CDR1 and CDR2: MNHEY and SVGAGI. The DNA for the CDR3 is TGTGCCAGCAGTTACCCTGACAGGACGTACTTC. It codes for CASSYPDRTYF.

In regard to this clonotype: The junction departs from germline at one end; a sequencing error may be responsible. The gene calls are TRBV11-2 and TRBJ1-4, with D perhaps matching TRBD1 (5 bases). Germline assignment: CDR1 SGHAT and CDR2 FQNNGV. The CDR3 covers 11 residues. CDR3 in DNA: TGTGCCAGCAGCCTCCAGGGCCAACTGCTCTTT. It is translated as CASSLQGQLLF. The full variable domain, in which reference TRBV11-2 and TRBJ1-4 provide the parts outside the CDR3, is EAGVAQSPRYKIIEKRQSVAFWCNPISGHATLYWYQQILGQGPKLLIQFQNNGVVDDSQLPKDRFSAERLKGVDSTLKIQPAKLEDSAVYLCASSLQGQLLFGSGTQLSVL.